This T cell receptor beta chain stems from a study of cytomegalovirus exposure and HLA in healthy donors. Study background: Findings of an earlier analysis included about 120 million unique TCR beta sequences from 200 million or so T cells. The study placed around 80% of its roughly 410 genotyped donors in the Caucasian-associated ancestry cluster. The study's findings and limits: Many donors carried some public TCRs, although rarity characterized most TCR sequences.

Turning to this clone: Its antigen is not known.

The PCR had 60 Vbeta and 13 Jbeta primers. Sequencing was performed with immunoSEQ multiplex PCR; in TCRdb, only in-frame clones are kept and a portion is missing. Of about 130,000 clones detected, 80% appear once; the ten largest clones hold more than 2.5%. The receptor's source is a male donor in good health and CMV-seronegative. Sequencing was performed on PBMCs.

For the CDR3, the DNA is TGTGCCTGGACTACTCGGACAGGGAGGGGTGAAAAACTGTTTTTT. Translated, it gives CAWTTRTGRGEKLFF. The V call is TRBV30, the J call TRBJ1-4; 8 bases are shared with TRBD1. Trimming took 4 bases from V and 7 from J; bases not matched to a gene: 11. The CDR3 runs to 15 residues. Germline CDR1 reads GTSNPN; CDR2 reads SVGIG (reference sequence).